These T cell receptor beta chains were read from a single sample in a study of shared clonotypes between healthy human individuals. The protocol was immunoSEQ multiplex PCR, while the TCRdb copy is restricted to in-frame clones and leaves out a portion. The table has about 1.5 million clones, under 99% seen once. Sequencing used naive CD4+ T cells sorted from blood. The receptors derive from a man aged 25 to 40 in good health. Each CDR3 is given with its conserved first and last residue. For some rows the clone size is stated as once, few or many, or as a class when expanded; others skip it.

>TRBV7-3|.|15|TRBJ2-7
CASSLSSPTAGEQYF
>TRBV6-6|.|12|TRBJ2-3
CGSGRDTDTQYF
>TRBV28|once|17|TRBJ1-2
CASSPIISRGPYYGYTF
>TRBV7-9|.|14|TRBJ1-1
CASSLGQANTEAFF
>TRBV4-3|.|16|TRBJ2-1
CASSQEGVAGGNEQFF
>TRBV27|.|17|TRBJ1-5
CASSFSGTPNGNQPQHF
>TRBV5-1|.|15|TRBJ2-1
CASSLASGSYNEQFF
>TRBV11-3|.|15|TRBJ2-3
CASSLVAGSTDTQYF
>TRBV7-3|.|17|TRBJ2-3
CASSLTLGGTGTDTQYF
>TRBV7-2|.|17|TRBJ2-7
CASSLGSGGFLTYEQYF
>TRBV5-5|.|15|TRBJ1-2
CASSLGPKGEGGYTF
>TRBV2|once|14|TRBJ2-3
CASSDIRESWTQYF
>TRBV14|.|15|TRBJ2-1
CASSLAHAPYNEQFF
>TRBV15|once|15|TRBJ1-5
CATSRDLGGYQPQHF
>TRBV5-1|.|14|TRBJ2-5
CASSLMGREETQYF
>TRBV9|once|15|TRBJ2-7
CASSVAFGGSDEQYF
>TRBV5-5|.|16|TRBJ2-1
CASSLWTGTAYNEQFF
>TRBV6-6|once|14|TRBJ1-1
CASSPSGTGTEAFF
>TRBV5-5|.|18|TRBJ2-5
CASSLSVLAGTRQETQYF
>TRBV5-1|once|12|TRBJ2-7
CASSYGGTEQYF